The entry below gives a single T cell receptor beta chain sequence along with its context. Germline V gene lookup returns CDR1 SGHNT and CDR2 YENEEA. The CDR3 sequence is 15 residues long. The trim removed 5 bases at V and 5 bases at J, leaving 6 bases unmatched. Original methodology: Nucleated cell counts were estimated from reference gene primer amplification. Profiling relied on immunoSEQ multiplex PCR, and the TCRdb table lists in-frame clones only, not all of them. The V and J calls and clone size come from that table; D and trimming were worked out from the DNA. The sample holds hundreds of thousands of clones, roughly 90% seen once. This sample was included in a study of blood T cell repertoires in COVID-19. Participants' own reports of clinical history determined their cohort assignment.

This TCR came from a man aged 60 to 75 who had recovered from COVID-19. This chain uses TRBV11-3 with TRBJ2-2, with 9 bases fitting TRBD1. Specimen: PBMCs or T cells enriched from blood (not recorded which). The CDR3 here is CASSTRQGGTGELFF. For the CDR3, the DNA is TGTGCCAGCAGCACCAGACAGGGGGGAACCGGGGAGCTGTTTTTT.